What follows are 30 T cell receptor beta chains derived from one specimen sequenced in a study of early T cells in non-severe SARS-CoV-2 infection. TCRdb processed the 5' RACE reads anew with MiXCR; each CDR3 protein has one entry. The sample yields about 82,000 distinct CDR3 sequences, over 10% seen once. The specimen was whole blood. All receptors derive from an adult who was a healthcare worker with PCR-confirmed SARS-CoV-2 infection or an uninfected control (not recorded which).

This clonotype was counted ten times or more. J is TRBJ2-3 and V is TRBV5-1; D unclear. This CDR3 spans 14 amino acids. Germline V gives CDR1 SGHRS, CDR2 YFSETQ. V was trimmed by 3 bases and J by 1 base, leaving 9 bases between them. The CDR3 DNA sequence: TGCGCCAGCAGCTCTTACAAAGGCACAGATACGCAGTATTTT. Translation gives CASSSYKGTDTQYF. Together with reference TRBV5-1 and TRBJ2-3, the CDR3 gives the full variable domain: KAGVTQTPRYLIKTRGQQVTLSCSPISGHRSVSWYQQTPGQGLQFLFEYFSETQRNKGNFPGRFSGRQFSNSRSEMNVSTLELGDSALYLCASSSYKGTDTQYFGPGTRLTVL.

The V gene is TRBV29-1, the J gene TRBJ2-7; D is unclear. Germline CDR1 SQVTM, CDR2 ANQGSEA. This CDR3 contains 13 residues. The V and J ends lost 8 bases and 2 bases respectively, with 16 bases between them. The DNA for the CDR3 is TGCAGCTTTACCTCCGTTGTGCCCTACGAGCAGTACTTC. Translating gives CSFTSVVPYEQYF.

This clonotype was found many times. The genes are TRBV7-8 and TRBJ1-6, with 7 bases identical to TRBD1. CDR1 is SGHVS and CDR2 is FQNEAQ in the germline V gene. This CDR3 is 20 amino acids long. Trimming cost V 2 bases and J 8 bases; bases outside gene matches: 21. The CDR3 loop is CASSLLRDSTRIRLYSPLHF. The CDR3 coding sequence is TGTGCCAGCAGCTTACTCCGGGACAGCACTCGAATTAGGCTTTATTCACCCCTCCACTTT.

This chain connects TRBV28 to TRBJ2-3; 11 nucleotides match TRBD1. The CDR3 extends over 15 amino acids. The germline gives CDR1 MDHEN, CDR2 SYDVKM. The junction had 2 bases not matched to a gene; V was cut back by 2 bases and J by 4 bases. The CDR3 sequence: CASSLGQGASDTQYF. As DNA, the CDR3 is TGTGCCAGCAGTTTAGGACAGGGGGCGTCAGATACGCAGTATTTT. The full variable domain, completed using reference TRBV28 and TRBJ2-3, is DVKVTQSSRYLVKRTGEKVFLECVQDMDHENMFWYRQDPGLGLRLIYFSYDVKMKEKGDIPEGYSVSREKKERFSLILESASTNQTSMYLCASSLGQGASDTQYFGPGTRLTVL.

This clonotype has a handful of counts. This rearrangement joins TRBV2 to TRBJ1-3; 7 nucleotides agree with TRBD1. Germline lookup yields CDR1 SNHLY and CDR2 FYNNEI. Trimming took 4 bases from V and 0 from J; bases not matched to a gene: 3. The CDR3 length is 15 residues. CDR3 loop: CASSARQGSGNTIYF. In nucleotides, the CDR3 is TGTGCCAGCAGTGCGAGACAGGGCTCTGGAAACACCATATATTTT.

The chain employs TRBV19 and TRBJ2-1, with D possibly called TRBD1 or TRBD2 (6 bases each). The germline gives CDR1 LNHDA, CDR2 SQIVND (reference sequence). Trimming removed 5 bases from V and 8 bases from J, with 16 bases in between. This CDR3 spans 14 amino acids. The CDR3, as DNA: TGTGCCAGTAGTTATGGGGGGCCCTATGATGAGCAGTTCTTC. Residues: CASSYGGPYDEQFF.

There are a few counts of this clonotype. The J gene is TRBJ1-3, the V gene TRBV7-9; 9 bases line up with TRBD1. CDR3 length: 14 amino acids. Germline CDR1 is SEHNR and CDR2 is FQNEAQ (reference sequence). Trimming cost V 5 bases and J 2 bases; bases outside gene matches: 1. The CDR3 reads CASSRQGAGNTIYF. CDR3 nucleotide sequence: TGTGCCAGCAGCCGACAGGGGGCTGGAAACACCATATATTTT. Complete variable domain (other parts from reference TRBV7-9 and TRBJ1-3): DTGVSQNPRHKITKRGQNVTFRCDPISEHNRLYWYRQTLGQGPEFLTYFQNEAQLEKSRLLSDRFSAERPKGSFSTLEIQRTEQGDSAMYLCASSRQGAGNTIYFGEGSWLTVV.

The chain combines TRBV7-2 with TRBJ2-5; the match to TRBD2 covers 9 bases. V shed 0 bases, J shed 1 base, and the junction held 3 bases outside the gene matches. Germline V gives CDR1 SGHTA, CDR2 FQGNSA. This CDR3 is built from 16 residues. CDR3 residues: CASSLALTSGQETQYF. The DNA of the CDR3 is TGTGCCAGCAGCTTAGCGCTGACTAGCGGCCAAGAGACCCAGTACTTC.

This sequence joins TRBV7-8 and TRBJ2-5; D unresolved. CDR3 length: 16 amino acids. V lost 6 bases and J 1 base, leaving 18 bases between the germline ends. The germline V gene encodes CDR1 SGHVS and CDR2 FQNEAQ. The CDR3 is CASSSGASVTQETQYF. CDR3 DNA sequence: TGTGCCAGCAGTTCAGGAGCAAGCGTCACCCAAGAGACCCAGTACTTC.

J is TRBJ2-3 and V is TRBV12-3 or TRBV12-4, with TRBD2 identical over 13 bases. V trimming: 6 bases; J trimming: 2 bases; junction bases outside the gene matches: 8. This CDR3 is built from 17 residues. As DNA, the CDR3 is TGTGCCAGCAGCCGCCGACTAGCGGGGGGCCACACAGATACGCAGTATTTT. Translated: CASSRRLAGGHTDTQYF.

In its sample, this clonotype was seen a few times. V gene TRBV2 combines with J gene TRBJ1-5, with 10 bases matching TRBD1. The CDR3 is 14 residues long. The germline CDR1 and CDR2 sequences are SNHLY and FYNNEI. The trim removed 6 bases at V and 6 bases at J, leaving 5 bases unmatched. In DNA, the CDR3 is TGTGCCAGCAGCCCCGGGACAGGGGCTCAGCCCCAGCATTTT. Protein product: CASSPGTGAQPQHF.

The gene calls are TRBV7-9 and TRBJ1-5; 7 bases fit TRBD1. The CDR3 totals 14 residues. J was trimmed by 4 bases and V by 5 bases; bases with no gene match: 5. The germline gives CDR1 SEHNR, CDR2 FQNEAQ (reference sequence). CDR3 region: CASSPDRVNQPQHF. The CDR3 nucleotides are TGTGCCAGCAGCCCAGACAGGGTAAATCAGCCCCAGCATTTT.

As regards this clonotype: The conserved phenylalanine or tryptophan is not found at the CDR3 terminus, so this likely reflects a read error. CDR3 protein: CAWSAYFTGAPYEQYL. CDR3 coding DNA: TGTGCCTGGAGTGCCTACTTCACAGGGGCCCCCTACGAGCAGTACCTC. The chain couples TRBV30 to TRBJ2-7; TRBD1 agrees at 7 bases. The CDR3 covers 16 residues. Germline V CDR1 and CDR2: GTSNPN, SVGIG (reference sequence). After removal of 1 base from V and 2 bases from J, the junction contained 11 bases not matched to a gene.

The chain employs TRBV6-5 and TRBJ1-1; D uncertain. Trimming removed 3 bases from V and 0 bases from J, with 11 bases in between. This CDR3 has 15 residues. Germline CDR1 and CDR2: MNHEY and SVGAGI. The CDR3 loop reads CASSYEGLLNTEAFF. The CDR3 DNA reads as TGTGCCAGCAGTTATGAAGGTTTGTTGAACACTGAAGCTTTCTTT.

In this sample, this clonotype turned up a few times. The CDR3 DNA reads TGTGCCAGCAGTTTATCCGACTCCTACGAGCAGTACTTC. It encodes CASSLSDSYEQYF. The chain recombines TRBV27 with TRBJ2-7; D is unclear. CDR3 length: 13 residues. CDR1 is MNHEY and CDR2 is SMNVEV in the germline V gene (reference sequence). The V end lost 0 bases, the J end lost 0 bases, and 3 bases lay between the germline ends.

The rearrangement uses TRBV5-1 and TRBJ2-7; TRBD1 is a possible D gene (7 bases). Trimming shortened V by 0 bases and J by 6 bases, and 10 bases separated the two germline ends. The CDR3 has 13 residues. From germline, CDR1 is SGHRS and CDR2 YFSETQ. In nucleotides, the CDR3 is TGCGCCAGCAGCTTGGGACAGGGAGGCGAGCAGTACTTC. Amino acid sequence: CASSLGQGGEQYF.

The chain recombines TRBV28 with TRBJ1-3; no definite D call. Trimming left V 5 bases short and J 3 bases short, with 5 bases between. The CDR3 sequence is 12 residues long. Germline values: CDR1 MDHEN, CDR2 SYDVKM. The CDR3 region is CASSPLGNTIYF. In nucleotides, the CDR3 is TGTGCCAGCAGTCCTCTTGGAAACACCATATATTTT.

The table lists this clonotype with many counts. The chain has TRBV6-5 and TRBJ2-5; D call uncertain. CDR3 length equals 14 residues. Germline V gives CDR1 MNHEY, CDR2 SVGAGI. With 6 bases removed from V and 4 bases from J, the gap between germline ends came to 15 bases. The DNA of the CDR3 is TGTGCCAGCAGAGAGAACCTAATCGGAGAGACCCAGTACTTC. This gives the protein CASRENLIGETQYF.

This clonotype was found many times. The chain combines TRBV10-3 with TRBJ1-1; D possibly corresponds to TRBD1 (6 bases). The CDR3 runs to 13 residues. In germline, CDR1 is ENHRY, CDR2 SYGVKD. The germline V and J ends were trimmed by 10 bases and 6 bases, with 18 bases remaining between them. The chain's CDR3 is CATSPKGGAEAFF. The CDR3 nucleotides are TGTGCCACCAGCCCCAAGGGGGGAGCTGAAGCTTTCTTT.

The chain combines TRBV3-1 with TRBJ2-2, with D tentatively TRBD1 (5 bases). This CDR3 contains 16 residues. Germline lookup yields CDR1 LGHDT and CDR2 YNNKEL (reference sequence). V was pared by 0 bases and J by 0 bases, with 8 bases between. The CDR3 is CASSQEGAANTGELFF. CDR3 nucleotides: TGTGCCAGCAGCCAAGAAGGGGCAGCGAACACCGGGGAGCTGTTTTTT.

By share, this clonotype counts as medium-sized (0.01 to 0.1%). The chain recombines TRBV28 with TRBJ2-2; 11 bases align to TRBD2. V lost 4 bases and J lost 5; bases outside the gene matches: 6. The germline V gene encodes CDR1 MDHEN and CDR2 SYDVKM. This CDR3 is 16 amino acids long. CDR3 protein: CASSSSSGRRTGELFF. The CDR3 DNA reads as TGTGCCAGCAGTTCCTCTAGCGGGAGGCGGACCGGGGAGCTGTTTTTT.

V is TRBV24-1 and J is TRBJ1-1; D is uncertain. CDR1 is KGHDR, CDR2 SFDVKD, per germline. The CDR3 spans 17 residues. Trimming removed 0 bases from V and 1 base from J, with 14 bases in between. CDR3 bases: TGTGCCACCAGTGATTTGCAGGAAGGGCAGACGAACACTGAAGCTTTCTTT. It codes for CATSDLQEGQTNTEAFF.

The chain has TRBV7-2 and TRBJ2-1; D uncertain. Trimming pared 5 bases from V and 6 bases from J, leaving 8 bases between. The CDR3 runs 12 residues. Germline loops: CDR1 SGHTA, CDR2 FQGNSA. In DNA, the CDR3 is TGTGCCAGCAGCACTCGCCTCAATGAGCAGTTCTTC. Translation gives CASSTRLNEQFF. Full variable domain (outside the CDR3, taken from reference TRBV7-2 and TRBJ2-1): GAGVSQSPSNKVTEKGKDVELRCDPISGHTALYWYRQSLGQGLEFLIYFQGNSAPDKSGLPSDRFSAERTGGSVSTLTIQRTQQEDSAVYLCASSTRLNEQFFGPGTRLTVL.

This chain connects TRBV3-1 to TRBJ2-2, with no clear D. Germline V gene sequence: CDR1 LGHDT, CDR2 YNNKEL (reference sequence). The CDR3 length is 16 residues. Trimming cost V 4 bases and J 5 bases, with 17 bases left between them. CDR3 nucleotide sequence: TGTGCCAGCAGCCCCTCGCGCGTAGAAATTACCGGGGAGCTGTTTTTT. Its protein product is CASSPSRVEITGELFF.

This clonotype was counted ten times or more. The chain links TRBV18 to TRBJ2-3, with D possibly called TRBD1 or TRBD2 (5 bases each). Germline-derived CDR1 and CDR2 are KGHSH and LQKENI. The CDR3 runs 19 residues. Trimming shortened V by 3 bases and J by 6 bases, and 28 bases separated the two germline ends. The CDR3 protein is CASSPPGPLPRGVGDTQYF. CDR3 bases: TGTGCCAGCTCACCCCCAGGGCCGCTGCCCCGGGGCGTTGGGGATACGCAGTATTTT.

The V and J genes are TRBV20-1 and TRBJ2-2; D perhaps matches TRBD1 (5 bases). V was pared by 2 bases and J by 2 bases, with 12 bases between. From germline, CDR1 is DFQATT and CDR2 SNEGSKA (reference sequence). CDR3 length: 15 residues. CDR3 sequence: CSARRQNPNTGELFF. The CDR3 DNA reads as TGCAGTGCTAGACGACAGAACCCCAACACCGGGGAGCTGTTTTTT.

The chain carries TRBV7-2 and TRBJ2-1; unclear D gene. Germline V gives CDR1 SGHTA, CDR2 FQGNSA. The V and J ends lost 2 bases and 0 bases respectively, with 2 bases between them. The CDR3 runs 13 residues. The CDR3, as DNA: TGTGCCAGCAGCTTACACTCCTACAATGAGCAGTTCTTC. Protein sequence: CASSLHSYNEQFF.

The chain recombines TRBV20-1 with TRBJ2-7, with D tentatively TRBD2 (6 bases). V lost 0 bases and J 2 bases, leaving 20 bases between the germline ends. Per the germline V gene, CDR1 is DFQATT and CDR2 is SNEGSKA (reference sequence). The CDR3 has 17 amino acids. CDR3 sequence: CSARDVRKQAGTYEQYF. As DNA, the CDR3 is TGCAGTGCTAGAGATGTACGTAAGCAGGCGGGGACCTACGAGCAGTACTTC.

In its sample, this clonotype was seen many times. CDR3 sequence: CSARSEGQEIEAFF. CDR3 nucleotide sequence: TGCAGTGCTAGATCAGAGGGACAGGAAATTGAAGCTTTCTTT. The rearrangement joins TRBV20-1 to TRBJ1-1, with 8 bases matching TRBD1. Trimming cost V 2 bases and J 7 bases; bases outside gene matches: 9. There are 14 residues in the CDR3. Germline loops: CDR1 DFQATT, CDR2 SNEGSKA (reference sequence).

This rearrangement joins TRBV6-5 to TRBJ1-6; no firm D call. The germline V gene encodes CDR1 MNHEY and CDR2 SVGAGI. V lost 0 bases to trimming and J lost 1 base, with 4 bases between them. The CDR3 totals 15 residues. The CDR3, as DNA: TGTGCCAGCAGTTACTCAGTTTCCTATAATTCACCCCTCCACTTT. Its protein product is CASSYSVSYNSPLHF.